The 14 T cell receptor beta chains given below trace back to one sample, sequenced in a study of T cells after yellow fever vaccination. TCRdb ran MiXCR on the 5' RACE reads and lists one entry per CDR3 protein. Among 450,000 to 650,000 distinct CDR3 sequences listed, roughly 22% were seen once. Sequenced here: PBMCs, sampled 20 to 25 days after the first yellow fever vaccination. The receptors were sampled from a man between 18 and 35 years old who received the YFV17D yellow fever vaccine.

This sequence joins TRBV4-3 and TRBJ2-2; D call uncertain. In germline, CDR1 is LGHNA, CDR2 YSLEER. V was pared by 4 bases and J by 5 bases, with 17 bases between. The CDR3 consists of 16 residues. The CDR3 is CASSPVLLLGTGELFF. DNA for the CDR3: TGCGCCAGCAGCCCCGTCCTCCTCTTGGGGACCGGGGAGCTGTTTTTT.

V is TRBV7-2 and J is TRBJ1-1; no reliable D call. Trimming left V 4 bases short and J 0 bases short, with 24 bases between. Germline CDR1 reads SGHTA; CDR2 reads FQGNSA. The CDR3 has 19 amino acids. CDR3 loop: CASSSRARQGAAMNTEAFF. The CDR3 DNA follows: TGTGCCAGCAGCTCTAGGGCCCGACAAGGCGCTGCCATGAACACTGAAGCTTTCTTT.

The chain is built from TRBV11-2 and TRBJ1-1; D is perhaps TRBD1 (6 bases). Trimming removed 4 bases at V and 0 bases at J, with 15 bases between. The CDR3 spans 16 residues. Germline CDR1 is SGHAT and CDR2 is FQNNGV. Here the CDR3 reads CASSSPIQGMNTEAFF. The CDR3, as DNA: TGTGCCAGCAGCTCCCCTATTCAGGGGATGAACACTGAAGCTTTCTTT.

The chain combines TRBV7-3 with TRBJ2-2; TRBD2 agrees at 16 bases. CDR1 is SGHTA, CDR2 FQGTGA, per germline. The CDR3 has 18 residues. V lost 11 bases, J lost 6 bases, and 15 bases stayed unmatched. The CDR3: CAFSSTGTSGGVAGELFF. In nucleotides, the CDR3 is TGTGCCTTCAGTTCAACCGGGACTAGCGGGGGGGTCGCCGGGGAGCTGTTTTTT.

The J gene is TRBJ1-5, the V gene TRBV10-3; D is uncertain. The CDR3 totals 12 residues. Germline CDR1 is ENHRY and CDR2 is SYGVKD. V was pared by 2 bases and J by 6 bases, with 5 bases between. The CDR3: CAISEGSQPQHF. CDR3 bases: TGTGCCATCAGTGAGGGGTCTCAGCCCCAGCATTTT.

The chain couples TRBV5-1 to TRBJ2-7; D is undetermined. V was pared by 5 bases and J by 4 bases, with 13 bases between. Germline V gene lookup returns CDR1 SGHRS and CDR2 YFSETQ. The length of the CDR3 is 13 residues. In DNA, the CDR3 is TGCGCCAGCAGTCACGAACCTTCTTACGAGCAGTACTTC. The encoded protein is CASSHEPSYEQYF.

This clonotype has just a few counts. The chain carries TRBV5-1 and TRBJ2-1, with no clear D. This CDR3 contains 12 residues. Trimming cost V 6 bases and J 0 bases, with 4 bases left between them. Per the germline V gene, CDR1 is SGHRS and CDR2 is YFSETQ. CDR3 coding DNA: TGCGCCAGCACCTACTCCTACAATGAGCAGTTCTTC. Its translation: CASTYSYNEQFF.

V and J are TRBV7-9 and TRBJ1-2; D is perhaps TRBD1 (6 bases). The CDR3 spans 12 residues. Trimming removed 1 base from V and 6 bases from J, with 6 bases in between. From germline, CDR1 is SEHNR and CDR2 FQNEAQ (reference sequence). Here the CDR3 reads CASSLGTDGYTF. CDR3 nucleotide sequence: TGTGCCAGCAGCTTAGGGACAGATGGCTACACCTTC.

This clonotype came up a few times. This rearrangement joins TRBV6-1 to TRBJ2-1, with D possibly being TRBD1 (6 bases). The CDR3 totals 14 residues. From germline, CDR1 is MNHNS and CDR2 SASEGT. The V end was cut by 6 bases, the J end by 9 bases, with 18 bases between. The CDR3 bases are TGTGCCAGCAGGTCAGGGGATCCGTCCGCTGAGCAGTTCTTC. Residues: CASRSGDPSAEQFF.

This clonotype was seen more than once but under ten times. V gene TRBV5-1 combines with J gene TRBJ2-1; the match to TRBD2 covers 15 bases. The J segment lost 3 bases and the V segment lost 4 bases, leaving 5 bases of the junction unmatched. The length of the CDR3 is 17 residues. Germline values: CDR1 SGHRS, CDR2 YFSETQ. In DNA form, the CDR3 reads TGCGCCAGCAGCCCGGGACTAGCGGGGGGCCGCTACAATGAGCAGTTCTTC. Translating it yields CASSPGLAGGRYNEQFF. The full variable domain, completed using reference TRBV5-1 and TRBJ2-1, is KAGVTQTPRYLIKTRGQQVTLSCSPISGHRSVSWYQQTPGQGLQFLFEYFSETQRNKGNFPGRFSGRQFSNSRSEMNVSTLELGDSALYLCASSPGLAGGRYNEQFFGPGTRLTVL.

This clonotype was seen a handful of times. The rearrangement uses TRBV18 and TRBJ2-3; 8 nucleotides match TRBD2. Germline assignment: CDR1 KGHSH and CDR2 LQKENI. V shed 1 base and J 0 bases; nucleotides not matched to a gene: 9. The CDR3 is 18 residues long. CDR3 sequence (DNA): TGTGCCAGCTCACCACTCGGCGGGGGGACCCCTAGCACAGATACGCAGTATTTT. The encoded protein is CASSPLGGGTPSTDTQYF.

V and J are TRBV7-2 and TRBJ2-3; TRBD2 matches 10 bases. V lost 5 bases to trimming and J lost 6 bases; unmatched junction nucleotides: 5. CDR3 size: 14 residues. Germline CDR1 is SGHTA and CDR2 is FQGNSA. The CDR3 DNA sequence: TGTGCCAGCAGCCAGCGGGGGGGCCGGGATACGCAGTATTTT. This encodes CASSQRGGRDTQYF.

This clonotype was seen only a few times. The chain uses TRBV27 and TRBJ2-7; D might be TRBD1 (6 bases). Germline CDR1 reads MNHEY; CDR2 reads SMNVEV (reference sequence). V lost 6 bases and J lost 2, with 14 bases in between. The CDR3 spans 14 residues. CDR3 amino acids: CASSPRGTTYEQYF. The CDR3 DNA is TGTGCCAGCAGCCCTAGGGGGACAACCTACGAGCAGTACTTC.

This clonotype was observed a handful of times. The chain recombines TRBV27 with TRBJ2-5, with 10 positions matching TRBD1. V dropped 8 bases and J dropped 6; count of bases not matched to a gene: 12. The germline V gene encodes CDR1 MNHEY and CDR2 SMNVEV (reference sequence). This CDR3 is 15 amino acids long. In DNA form, the CDR3 reads TGTGCCAGCGGCGGGATAGGGACAGGGGAACAGACCCAGTACTTC. It codes for CASGGIGTGEQTQYF.